This T cell receptor beta chain was captured in a study of vaccination effects on CD4 cells after COVID-19. Study results and caveats: The study found that only 1 of 255 vaccine-induced clones from healthy vaccinees cross-reacted with common cold coronaviruses.

V was clipped by 6 bases and J by 10 bases, with 16 bases between them. The V gene's germline CDR1 is SNHLY and CDR2 FYNNEI. The CDR3 loop spans 12 amino acids. Notes on this clone: Its antigen is not known.

The data were produced by immunoSEQ multiplex PCR, yet TCRdb's version contains in-frame clones alone and is incomplete. The profile shows about 65,000 clones, approximately 79% of them singletons. Before sequencing took place, the ViraFEST assay used viral peptide pools to expand antigen-specific CD4+ T cells. At the end of 10 days of culture, CD4+ T cells were isolated. Previously uninfected by SARS-CoV-2, the vaccine recipients also showed negative nucleocapsid antibodies. Both day 3 and day 7 saw half the medium replaced with IL-2 medium. The receptor was isolated from a human donor who received a COVID-19 vaccine. The chain recombines TRBV2 with TRBJ2-7; no clear D. The source material was CD4+ T cells from PBMCs cultured with HCoV-NL63 spike peptides, sampled before COVID-19 vaccination. CDR3 protein: CASRMTLLRQYV. The CDR3 coding sequence is TGTGCCAGCAGGATGACACTCCTACGACAGTACGTC.